Described below is a single T cell receptor beta chain sequence and its context. Its antigen is unknown. This sample was included in a study of regulatory T cells in long-lasting Graves disease. Points from the study as a whole: Limited samples may have lowered accuracy.

This sample's time point: newly diagnosed GD, antithyroid drugs for less than 3 months. The TCR library was prepared using RNA isolated from PBMCs. Building of the TCR beta libraries involved iRepertoire HTBI primers and Arm-PCR of CDR3 regions. TCRdb fed the multiplex PCR reads into MiXCR, producing one record per CDR3 protein. Counted here are fewer than 550,000 distinct CDR3 sequences, 15% to 20% occurring once; the ten biggest clones make up approximately 25%. This sample also belongs to another study, concerning T cells in Graves' hyperthyroidism and ophthalmopathy. According to that study: Most clonotypes that expanded in the thyroid above 0.001 also showed up in blood.

The specimen was peripheral blood mononuclear cells (PBMCs), collected at new diagnosis, from a patient treated with antithyroid drugs. This receptor was taken from a woman aged 35 to 60 with Graves disease.

The CDR3 region is CASSFRARNTEAFF. CDR3 DNA sequence: TGCGCCAGCAGCTTCAGGGCACGGAACACTGAAGCTTTCTTT. The rearrangement uses TRBV5-1 and TRBJ1-1, with D possibly being TRBD1 (5 bases). V gave up 2 bases and J gave up 1 base, with 9 bases separating them. CDR1 and CDR2 (germline): SGHRS, YFSETQ. The CDR3 consists of 14 residues.